The 24 T cell receptor beta chains below come from one sample, sequenced in a study of CD8 T cells in ankylosing spondylitis. Antigens for these TCRs are unknown. MiXCR, run by TCRdb on the 5' RACE reads, gives a single entry per CDR3 protein. The data show 500,000 or so distinct CDR3 sequences, approximately 5.3% seen once. Findings of the study overall: Blood of patients with ankylosing spondylitis appeared to be characterized by a TCR beta motif of 8 or 9 highly homologous variants.

Sequenced material: blood, either unsorted or a sorted T cell fraction (not recorded which). Every receptor here comes from a male donor with ankylosing spondylitis.

This clonotype has at least ten counts. The chain recombines TRBV20-1 with TRBJ2-3, with 11 nucleotides matching TRBD2. The CDR3 loop spans 15 amino acids. The germline CDR1 and CDR2 sequences are DFQATT and SNEGSKA (reference sequence). The J segment lost 1 base and the V segment lost 3 bases, leaving 3 bases of the junction unmatched. The CDR3 region is CSARRTSGRTDTQYF. DNA for the CDR3: TGCAGTGCTAGGCGGACTAGCGGGCGCACAGATACGCAGTATTTT.

With regard to this clonotype: A much larger clone lies a single base off, so this may be a read error. This chain uses TRBV7-2 with TRBJ1-5; D might be TRBD1 (5 bases). The V and J ends lost 3 bases and 5 bases respectively, with 14 bases between them. Germline V gene lookup returns CDR1 SGHTA and CDR2 FQGNSA. The CDR3 consists of 15 residues. The CDR3 nucleotides are TGTGCCAGCAGCTTTCGGGGGGTGCTAGATCAGCCCCAGCATTTT. Amino acids: CASSFRGVLDQPQHF.

V gene TRBV5-1 combines with J gene TRBJ2-2; 7 bases line up with TRBD1. Germline V lookup: CDR1 SGHRS, CDR2 YFSETQ. J was trimmed by 5 bases and V by 0 bases; bases with no gene match: 4. This CDR3 has 15 amino acids. In DNA, the CDR3 is TGCGCCAGCAGCTTGGAGGGGGCCGGTACCGGGGAGCTGTTTTTT. Translation: CASSLEGAGTGELFF.

This clonotype occurred many times. This sequence joins TRBV4-1 and TRBJ1-5; D may be TRBD1 (5 bases). CDR3 length: 16 residues. Trimming left V 4 bases short and J 6 bases short, with 19 bases between. Germline assignment: CDR1 MGHRA and CDR2 YSYEKL. CDR3 sequence (DNA): TGCGCCAGCAGCCGAAGGGACTTGGGGATCGGTCAGCCCCAGCATTTT. Its protein product is CASSRRDLGIGQPQHF.

This chain uses TRBV7-6 with TRBJ2-1, with D maybe TRBD1 (5 bases). The CDR3 covers 14 residues. Germline V gene sequence: CDR1 SGHVS, CDR2 FNYEAQ. Trimming shortened V by 4 bases and J by 5 bases, and 12 bases separated the two germline ends. CDR3 loop: CASSYGAEDNEQFF. The CDR3 DNA sequence: TGTGCCAGCAGCTATGGGGCAGAGGACAATGAGCAGTTCTTC.

This clonotype was recorded many times. This chain connects TRBV7-2 to TRBJ1-1, with 8 positions matching TRBD1. Germline V gives CDR1 SGHTA, CDR2 FQGNSA. After removal of 2 bases from V and 9 bases from J, the junction contained 2 bases not matched to a gene. This CDR3 comprises 12 residues. The CDR3 region is CASSLRTGKAFF. The DNA of the CDR3 is TGTGCCAGCAGCTTAAGGACAGGGAAAGCTTTCTTT.

There are many counts of this clonotype. The rearrangement links TRBV5-6 to TRBJ1-5; D is ambiguous. The CDR3 sequence is 14 residues long. CDR1 and CDR2 (germline): SGHDT, YYEEEE. Trimming removed 0 bases from V and 7 bases from J, with 11 bases in between. Here the CDR3 DNA reads TGTGCCAGCAGCTTGGGGTACAAGGCCCAGCCCCAGCATTTT. Protein sequence: CASSLGYKAQPQHF.

This clonotype has a count of ten or more. V and J are TRBV15 and TRBJ1-1; no clear D gene. Germline lookup yields CDR1 LNHNV and CDR2 YYDKDF (reference sequence). CDR3 length: 12 residues. Between the trimmed V and J ends, which lost 5 bases and 8 bases, there was a span of 12 bases. The CDR3 is CATSPQWAEAFF. CDR3 nucleotides: TGTGCCACCAGCCCCCAATGGGCCGAAGCTTTCTTT.

V is TRBV15 and J is TRBJ2-2, with TRBD2 matching over 7 bases. CDR3 length: 16 amino acids. V lost 1 base to trimming and J lost 4 bases; unmatched junction nucleotides: 6. The germline gives CDR1 LNHNV, CDR2 YYDKDF (reference sequence). This chain's CDR3 is CATSRVTGTTTGELFF. The DNA for the CDR3 is TGTGCCACCAGCAGAGTTACCGGGACTACCACCGGGGAGCTGTTTTTT.

Many counts were recorded for this clonotype. The CDR3 region is CASSARDRGNNEQFF. CDR3 DNA: TGTGCCAGCAGTGCCCGGGACAGGGGGAACAATGAGCAGTTCTTC. The chain employs TRBV6-1 and TRBJ2-1; TRBD1 agrees at 11 bases. J was trimmed by 5 bases and V by 4 bases; bases with no gene match: 4. The germline gives CDR1 MNHNS, CDR2 SASEGT. The CDR3 contains 15 residues.

This clonotype was recorded at least ten times. V gene TRBV4-3 combines with J gene TRBJ1-2, with D perhaps TRBD1 (6 bases). Germline values: CDR1 LGHNA, CDR2 YSLEER. This CDR3 spans 17 amino acids. V lost 4 bases to trimming and J lost 0 bases, with 18 bases between them. This CDR3 is CASSRYRDGVANYGYTF. The CDR3 DNA is TGCGCCAGCAGCCGGTACAGGGATGGAGTAGCTAACTATGGCTACACCTTC.

The sample holds many counts of this clonotype. A much more abundant neighbour one base away suggests this may be a read error. The genes are TRBV28 and TRBJ2-7; the match to TRBD1 covers 11 bases. Germline CDR1 and CDR2: MDHEN and SYDVKM. The CDR3 spans 14 residues. After removal of 4 bases from V and 3 bases from J, the junction contained 2 bases not matched to a gene. CDR3 loop: CASSYGTGGYEQYF. The DNA for the CDR3 is TGTGCCAGCAGTTACGGGACAGGGGGCTACGAGCAGTACTTC. The full variable domain, with the rest looked up from reference TRBV28 and TRBJ2-7, is DVKVTQSSRYLVKRTGEKVFLECVQDMDHENMFWYRQDPGLGLRLIYFSYDVKMKEKGDIPEGYSVSREKKERFSLILESASTNQTSMYLCASSYGTGGYEQYFGPGTRLTVT.

This clonotype was counted a few times. This chain links TRBV20-1 with TRBJ1-2; D uncertain. The V and J ends lost 2 bases and 0 bases respectively, with 10 bases between them. The V gene's germline CDR1 is DFQATT and CDR2 SNEGSKA (reference sequence). The CDR3 runs 14 residues. CDR3 DNA sequence: TGCAGTGCTAGACCTGGGCCCGCTAACTATGGCTACACCTTC. As protein: CSARPGPANYGYTF.

This clonotype has at least ten counts. This CDR3 reads CAISESMQGDEKLFF. CDR3 DNA: TGTGCCATCAGTGAGTCGATGCAGGGCGATGAAAAACTGTTTTTT. V gene TRBV10-3 combines with J gene TRBJ1-4; D may be TRBD1 (5 bases). V was pared by 0 bases and J by 6 bases, with 11 bases between. CDR3 length: 15 amino acids. CDR1 is ENHRY and CDR2 is SYGVKD in the germline V gene.

This clonotype was found many times. The rearrangement uses TRBV20-1 and TRBJ2-7; 9 bases map to TRBD2. CDR1 DFQATT and CDR2 SNEGSKA come from the germline V gene (reference sequence). J was trimmed by 3 bases and V by 1 base; bases with no gene match: 4. CDR3 size: 14 residues. The CDR3 region has the DNA TGCAGTGCTAGAGCAAGCGGGGGGATCTACGAGCAGTACTTC. Translation gives CSARASGGIYEQYF.

Many counts were recorded for this clonotype. This chain links TRBV15 with TRBJ1-1; D is uncertain. Trimming shortened V by 1 base and J by 10 bases, and 16 bases separated the two germline ends. This CDR3 has 14 residues. Germline CDR1 and CDR2: LNHNV and YYDKDF (reference sequence). CDR3 nucleotide sequence: TGTGCCACCAGCAGAGGGACGTCGATGAATAGAGCTTTCTTT. It codes for CATSRGTSMNRAFF.

CDR3 DNA sequence: TGTGCCAGCAGTTACTCGATGATCGAGCAGTACTTC. Encoded protein: CASSYSMIEQYF. The chain couples TRBV6-6 to TRBJ2-7; D ambiguous. Germline V gene data show CDR1 as MNHNY and CDR2 as SVGAGI (reference sequence). Trimming shortened V by 0 bases and J by 6 bases, and 6 bases separated the two germline ends. The CDR3 sequence is 12 residues long.

This clonotype was seen at least ten times. The chain is built from TRBV5-6 and TRBJ2-5; 7 bases map to TRBD2. Looked up from germline, CDR1 is SGHDT and CDR2 is YYEEEE. The CDR3 loop spans 15 amino acids. V lost 0 bases to trimming and J lost 6 bases; unmatched junction nucleotides: 8. The CDR3 is CASSLGLAISQTQYF. The CDR3 DNA follows: TGTGCCAGCAGCTTGGGACTAGCTATCAGCCAGACCCAGTACTTC.

This rearrangement joins TRBV27 to TRBJ2-1; D is uncertain. Germline values: CDR1 MNHEY, CDR2 SMNVEV (reference sequence). The CDR3 spans 13 residues. The ends were cut back, 4 bases at V and 7 bases at J, with 11 bases in the middle. CDR3 nucleotide sequence: TGTGCCAGCAGTTCACCTCTTCGGAATGAGCAGTTCTTC. This codes for CASSSPLRNEQFF.

This clonotype was counted ten times or more. This chain connects TRBV25-1 to TRBJ2-7, with D possibly matching TRBD2 (6 bases). This CDR3 has 13 residues. V was trimmed by 2 bases and J by 7 bases, leaving 12 bases between them. The germline V gene encodes CDR1 MGHDK and CDR2 SYGVNS. The CDR3 sequence: CASSEPGLPEQYF. CDR3 DNA: TGTGCCAGCAGTGAACCGGGACTGCCTGAGCAGTACTTC.

This clonotype was observed many times. The chain has TRBV7-2 and TRBJ2-7; TRBD2 aligns across 8 bases. Germline V gives CDR1 SGHTA, CDR2 FQGNSA. The CDR3 contains 15 residues. V was pared by 3 bases and J by 4 bases, with 8 bases of the junction left unmatched. CDR3 bases: TGTGCCAGCAGCTTGGGCCCGGGAGGGACGTACGAGCAGTACTTC. Translation: CASSLGPGGTYEQYF. The full variable domain, completed using reference TRBV7-2 and TRBJ2-7, is GAGVSQSPSNKVTEKGKDVELRCDPISGHTALYWYRQSLGQGLEFLIYFQGNSAPDKSGLPSDRFSAERTGGSVSTLTIQRTQQEDSAVYLCASSLGPGGTYEQYFGPGTRLTVT.

In this sample, this clonotype turned up many times. This chain joins TRBV29-1 and TRBJ2-2; D is perhaps TRBD1 or TRBD2 (6 bases each). The V gene lost 8 bases and the J gene lost 2 bases, with 15 bases spanning the gap. Germline-derived CDR1 and CDR2 are SQVTM and ANQGSEA. This CDR3 contains 14 residues. CDR3 residues: CSIAGDLNTGELFF. The CDR3 DNA sequence: TGCAGCATCGCAGGGGACTTAAACACCGGGGAGCTGTTTTTT.

In its sample, this clonotype was seen many times. The chain has TRBV6-1 and TRBJ1-6; no firm D call. CDR1 MNHNS and CDR2 SASEGT come from the germline V gene. Deletions cut 8 bases from V and 5 bases from J, with 13 bases between. The CDR3 consists of 14 residues. CDR3 coding DNA: TGTGCCAGCGGACTAGGATATAATAATTCACCCCTCCACTTT. This sequence encodes CASGLGYNNSPLHF.

This clonotype appeared many times. This chain links TRBV27 with TRBJ2-3; the match to TRBD1 covers 8 bases. The CDR3 extends over 14 amino acids. Unmatched junction bases numbered 6, after V lost 6 bases and J lost 4 bases. Germline V gives CDR1 MNHEY, CDR2 SMNVEV (reference sequence). The CDR3 reads CASSWAGGADTQYF. DNA of the CDR3: TGTGCCAGCAGCTGGGCAGGGGGCGCAGATACGCAGTATTTT.